A single T cell receptor (beta chain) is shown here with its context. What it binds is not known. The data are from a study of cytomegalovirus exposure and HLA in healthy donors. Study-wide background: The roughly 130 validation repertoires used the same platform as the approximately 670 first-cohort repertoires (as reported by a later analysis).

Study outcomes and limitations: TCR beta chains numbering roughly 150 were designated cytomegalovirus-associated. In vitro confirmation showed three CMV-associated chains to be CMV antigen specific. Subsequent analysis found a tendency for first-cohort TCR clusters to co-occur within the approximately 130 validation repertoires.

The CDR3 runs to 14 residues. Germline loops: CDR1 SGHVS, CDR2 FNYEAQ. V shed 4 bases, J shed 4 bases, and the junction held 6 bases outside the gene matches. Clones were read by immunoSEQ multiplex PCR, and TCRdb kept only the in-frame ones, dropping some. The sample has 80,000 to 95,000 clones; approximately 96% are singletons. The rearrangement links TRBV7-6 to TRBJ2-7, with TRBD1 identical over 8 bases. This sequence was found in a woman aged 18-29 years in good health and CMV-seronegative. The sequenced sample consisted of PBMCs. The CDR3 reads CASSSTGVGYEQYF. CDR3 DNA sequence: TGTGCCAGCAGCTCGACAGGGGTGGGGTACGAGCAGTACTTC. The full variable domain, with the rest looked up from reference TRBV7-6 and TRBJ2-7, is GAGVSQSPRYKVTKRGQDVALRCDPISGHVSLYWYRQALGQGPEFLTYFNYEAQQDKSGLPNDRFSAERPEGSISTLTIQRTEQRDSAMYRCASSSTGVGYEQYFGPGTRLTVT.